Shown below are 13 T cell receptor beta chains from a single sample sequenced in a study of early T cells in non-severe SARS-CoV-2 infection. TCRdb recomputed calls from the 5' RACE reads with MiXCR, one row per CDR3 protein. The top ten clones hold 3% to 3.5% of a sample with approximately 76,000 distinct CDR3 sequences, around 15% of them seen once. Sequencing was carried out using whole blood. The receptors shown here come from an adult who was a healthcare worker with PCR-confirmed SARS-CoV-2 infection or an uninfected control (not recorded which).

This clonotype has a handful of counts. This chain joins TRBV2 and TRBJ1-2; 9 bases map to TRBD1. The CDR3 has 15 residues. V lost 8 bases to trimming and J lost 2 bases; unmatched junction nucleotides: 9. Per germline, CDR1 SNHLY and CDR2 FYNNEI. The CDR3 sequence is CASLPGQGNNYGYTF. The CDR3 DNA reads TGTGCCAGCCTGCCGGGACAGGGCAACAACTATGGCTACACCTTC.

In this sample, this clonotype turned up a few times. The CDR3 region has the DNA TGCGCCAGCAGCCCGGACAGAGCTAACTATGGCTACACCTTC. Protein: CASSPDRANYGYTF. V is TRBV5-1 and J is TRBJ1-2; tentative D call: TRBD1 (6 bases). CDR3 length: 14 amino acids. Germline V lookup: CDR1 SGHRS, CDR2 YFSETQ. V lost 4 bases, J lost 0 bases, and 10 bases lay in between.

The V call is TRBV3-1, the J call TRBJ2-1; perhaps TRBD2 as D (6 bases). The germline V gene has CDR1 LGHDT and CDR2 YNNKEL (reference sequence). The CDR3 has 15 amino acids. V lost 4 bases and J lost 3, with 13 bases in between. In DNA, the CDR3 is TGTGCCAGCAGCCCTGTGGGGCGGGACTACAATGAGCAGTTCTTC. It is translated as CASSPVGRDYNEQFF.

This clonotype was seen a handful of times. This chain links TRBV6-5 with TRBJ2-5; no definite D call. The germline gives CDR1 MNHEY, CDR2 SVGAGI. The CDR3 is made up of 14 amino acids. V was shortened by 7 bases and J by 2 bases, with 14 bases between the two germline ends. In nucleotides, the CDR3 is TGTGCCAGCACGATGGCAGGCCGGCAAGAGACCCAGTACTTC. This codes for CASTMAGRQETQYF.

The sample holds many counts of this clonotype. This chain joins TRBV5-4 and TRBJ1-4; D may be TRBD1 (6 bases). Germline values: CDR1 SGHNT, CDR2 YYREEE (reference sequence). With 0 bases removed from V and 5 bases from J, the gap between germline ends came to 11 bases. CDR3 length: 15 amino acids. CDR3 sequence: CASSLAGTRNEKLFF. CDR3 in DNA: TGTGCCAGCAGCTTGGCCGGGACAAGAAATGAAAAACTGTTTTTT.

In its sample, this clonotype was seen many times. This chain uses TRBV3-1 with TRBJ2-7, with D possibly being TRBD1 or TRBD2 (7 bases each). With 4 bases removed from V and 3 bases from J, the gap between germline ends came to 13 bases. Germline V lookup: CDR1 LGHDT, CDR2 YNNKEL (reference sequence). The CDR3 consists of 14 residues. The CDR3 sequence is CASSPGRGGYEQYF. CDR3 in DNA: TGTGCCAGCAGCCCGGGCAGGGGGGGCTACGAGCAGTACTTC.

This clonotype has at least ten counts. The DNA of the CDR3 is TGCGCCAGCAGTCAAACTAACAAGAACACTGAAGCTTTCTTT. The encoded protein is CASSQTNKNTEAFF. The chain is built from TRBV10-1 and TRBJ1-1; D is unresolved. Trimming took 5 bases from V and 1 from J, leaving 11 bases between them. The CDR3 extends over 14 amino acids. Looked up from germline, CDR1 is WNHNN and CDR2 is SYGVQD (reference sequence).

This clonotype occurred a few times. V is TRBV29-1 and J is TRBJ1-1; 8 bases fit TRBD1. Germline V gene lookup returns CDR1 SQVTM and CDR2 ANQGSEA. V lost 6 bases and J lost 0; bases outside the gene matches: 9. The CDR3 covers 15 residues. The CDR3 DNA sequence: TGCAGCGTAGTCACAGGGGGTGGGATGAACACTGAAGCTTTCTTT. As protein: CSVVTGGGMNTEAFF.

This clonotype showed up just a few times. The gene calls are TRBV6-2 or TRBV6-3 and TRBJ2-1; TRBD1 aligns across 7 bases. Trimming removed 8 bases from V and 0 bases from J; junction bases left unmatched: 7. Germline V lookup: CDR1 MNHEY, CDR2 SVGEGT. The CDR3 is 15 residues long. The CDR3 DNA is TGTGCCAGCCAGGACCGGGACAGCTCCTACAATGAGCAGTTCTTC. Encoded protein: CASQDRDSSYNEQFF.

The chain is built from TRBV6-5 and TRBJ1-1; a possible D gene is TRBD1 (6 bases). The CDR3 sequence is 15 residues long. Germline CDR1 and CDR2: MNHEY and SVGAGI. Trimming removed 0 bases from V and 3 bases from J, with 11 bases in between. The CDR3 DNA is TGTGCCAGCAGTTACTCGGGGGGGGCTGACACTGAAGCTTTCTTT. Translating it yields CASSYSGGADTEAFF.

This clonotype has at least ten counts. The chain links TRBV12-3 or TRBV12-4 to TRBJ2-1, with unresolved D. Trimming removed 4 bases from V and 8 bases from J, with 15 bases in between. The CDR3 spans 14 residues. The CDR3 protein is CASSSRWGIDEQFF. DNA for the CDR3: TGTGCCAGCAGTTCCCGTTGGGGTATCGATGAGCAGTTCTTC.

In this sample, this clonotype turned up a few times. This chain links TRBV6-2 or TRBV6-3 with TRBJ1-1, with 10 bases aligning to TRBD1. The CDR3 consists of 13 residues. Trimming at V came to 4 bases and at J to 5 bases, leaving 1 base not matched to a gene. Germline V CDR1 and CDR2: MNHEY, SVGEGT. The CDR3: CASSWTGGTEAFF. The DNA for the CDR3 is TGTGCCAGCAGTTGGACAGGGGGGACTGAAGCTTTCTTT.

This clonotype was recorded at least ten times. The chain joins TRBV28 to TRBJ1-4, with 7 bases that match TRBD1. Germline assignment: CDR1 MDHEN and CDR2 SYDVKM. With V trimmed by 6 bases and J by 6 bases, 7 bases remained unmatched. CDR3 size: 14 residues. The CDR3 loop is CASSSGQPYEKLFF. In nucleotides, the CDR3 is TGTGCCAGCAGCTCGGGACAGCCGTATGAAAAACTGTTTTTT.